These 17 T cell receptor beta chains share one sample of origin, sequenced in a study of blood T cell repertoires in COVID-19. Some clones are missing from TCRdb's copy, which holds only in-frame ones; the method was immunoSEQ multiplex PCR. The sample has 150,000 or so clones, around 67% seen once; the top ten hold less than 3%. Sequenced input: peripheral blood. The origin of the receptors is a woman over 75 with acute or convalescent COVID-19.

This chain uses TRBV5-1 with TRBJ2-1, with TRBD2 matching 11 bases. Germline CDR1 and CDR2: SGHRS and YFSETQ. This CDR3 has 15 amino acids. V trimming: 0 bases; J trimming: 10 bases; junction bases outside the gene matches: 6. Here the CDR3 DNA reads TGCGCCAGCAGCTTGGTCCTAGCGGGAGGCGAAGAGCAGTTCTTC. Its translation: CASSLVLAGGEEQFF.

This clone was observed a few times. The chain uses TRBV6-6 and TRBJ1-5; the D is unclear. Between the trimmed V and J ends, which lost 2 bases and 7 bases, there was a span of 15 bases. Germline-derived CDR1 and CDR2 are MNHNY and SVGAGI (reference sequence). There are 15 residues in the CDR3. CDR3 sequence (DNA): TGTGCCAGCAGTTACGTCTATGAGGGTTCCCAGCCCCAGCATTTT. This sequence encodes CASSYVYEGSQPQHF.

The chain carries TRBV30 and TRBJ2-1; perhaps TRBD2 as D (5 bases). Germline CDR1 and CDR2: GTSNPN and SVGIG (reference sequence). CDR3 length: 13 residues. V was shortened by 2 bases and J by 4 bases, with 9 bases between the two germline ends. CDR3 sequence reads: CAWSSTGYNEQFF. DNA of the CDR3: TGTGCCTGGAGTAGTACGGGATACAATGAGCAGTTCTTC.

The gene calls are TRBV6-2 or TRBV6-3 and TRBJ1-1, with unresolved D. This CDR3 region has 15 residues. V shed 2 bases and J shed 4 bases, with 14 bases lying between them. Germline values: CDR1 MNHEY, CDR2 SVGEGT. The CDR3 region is CASSYGRGRITEAFF. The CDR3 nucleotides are TGTGCCAGCAGTTACGGGCGGGGAAGGATCACTGAAGCTTTCTTT.

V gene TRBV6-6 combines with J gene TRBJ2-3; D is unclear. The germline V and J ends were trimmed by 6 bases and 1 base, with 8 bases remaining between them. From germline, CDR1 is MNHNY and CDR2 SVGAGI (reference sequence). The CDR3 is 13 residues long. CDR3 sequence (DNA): TGTGCCAGCAGATACCCCGGCACAGATACGCAGTATTTT. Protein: CASRYPGTDTQYF.

The chain's CDR3 is CASSTGLGQETQYF. The CDR3 nucleotides read TGTGCCAGTAGTACGGGACTAGGGCAAGAGACCCAGTACTTC. The V call is TRBV19, the J call TRBJ2-5; 8 bases are shared with TRBD2. The germline CDR1 and CDR2 sequences are LNHDA and SQIVND (reference sequence). With V trimmed by 4 bases and J by 2 bases, 3 bases remained unmatched. The CDR3 is 14 amino acids.

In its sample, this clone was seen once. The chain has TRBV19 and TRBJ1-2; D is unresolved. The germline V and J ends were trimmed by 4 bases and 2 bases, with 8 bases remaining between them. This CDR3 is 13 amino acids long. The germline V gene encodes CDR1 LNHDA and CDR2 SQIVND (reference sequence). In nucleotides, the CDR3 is TGTGCCAGTAGTAGGACGGGAAACTATGGCTACACCTTC. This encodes CASSRTGNYGYTF.

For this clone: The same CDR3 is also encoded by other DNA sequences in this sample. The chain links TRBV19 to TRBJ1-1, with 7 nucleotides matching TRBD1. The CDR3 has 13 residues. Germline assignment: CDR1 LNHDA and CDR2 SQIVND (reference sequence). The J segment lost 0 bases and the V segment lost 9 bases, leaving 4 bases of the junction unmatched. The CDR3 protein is CASSDRVNTEAFF. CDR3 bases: TGTGCCAGCTCCGACAGGGTGAACACTGAAGCTTTCTTT. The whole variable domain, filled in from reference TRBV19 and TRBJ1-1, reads DGGITQSPKYLFRKEGQNVTLSCEQNLNHDAMYWYRQDPGQGLRLIYYSQIVNDFQKGDIAEGYSVSREKKESFPLTVTSAQKNPTAFYLCASSDRVNTEAFFGQGTRLTVV.

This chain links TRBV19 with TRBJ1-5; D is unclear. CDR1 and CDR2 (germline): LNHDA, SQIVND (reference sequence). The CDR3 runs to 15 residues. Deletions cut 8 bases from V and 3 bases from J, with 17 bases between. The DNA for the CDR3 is TGTGCCAGTGGCAGGATTCCCTATACCAATCAGCCCCAGCATTTT. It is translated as CASGRIPYTNQPQHF.

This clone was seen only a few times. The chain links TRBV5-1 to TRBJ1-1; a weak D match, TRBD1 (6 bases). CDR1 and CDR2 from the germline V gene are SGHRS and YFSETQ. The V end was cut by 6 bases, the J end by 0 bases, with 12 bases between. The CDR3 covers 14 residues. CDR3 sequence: CASNAGTMNTEAFF. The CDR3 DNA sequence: TGCGCCAGCAACGCCGGGACAATGAACACTGAAGCTTTCTTT.

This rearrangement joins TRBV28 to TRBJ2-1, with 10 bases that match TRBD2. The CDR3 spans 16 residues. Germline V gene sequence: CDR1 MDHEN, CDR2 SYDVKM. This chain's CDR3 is CATSPLAGEALGKQFF. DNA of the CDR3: TGTGCAACCTCCCCCCTAGCGGGAGAAGCCCTCGGGAAGCAGTTCTTC.

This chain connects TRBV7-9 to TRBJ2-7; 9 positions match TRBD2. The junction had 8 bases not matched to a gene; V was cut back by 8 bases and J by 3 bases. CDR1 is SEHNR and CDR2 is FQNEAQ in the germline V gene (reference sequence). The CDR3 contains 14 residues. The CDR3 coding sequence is TGTGCCAGCCGCCCCGCGGGAGGGATCTACGAGCAGTACTTC. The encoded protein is CASRPAGGIYEQYF.

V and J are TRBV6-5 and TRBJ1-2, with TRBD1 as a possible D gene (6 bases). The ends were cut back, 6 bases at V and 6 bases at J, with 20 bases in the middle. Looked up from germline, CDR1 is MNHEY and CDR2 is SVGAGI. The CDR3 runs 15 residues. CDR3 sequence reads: CASRKTGSGVHGYTF. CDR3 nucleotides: TGTGCCAGCAGAAAAACAGGGAGTGGGGTTCATGGCTACACCTTC.

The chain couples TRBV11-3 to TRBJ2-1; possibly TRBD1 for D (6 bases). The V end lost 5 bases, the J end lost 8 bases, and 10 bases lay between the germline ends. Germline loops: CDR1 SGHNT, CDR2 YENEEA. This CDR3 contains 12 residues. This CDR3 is CASSRGGYEQFF. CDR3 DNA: TGTGCCAGCAGCCGAGGGGGTTATGAGCAGTTCTTC.

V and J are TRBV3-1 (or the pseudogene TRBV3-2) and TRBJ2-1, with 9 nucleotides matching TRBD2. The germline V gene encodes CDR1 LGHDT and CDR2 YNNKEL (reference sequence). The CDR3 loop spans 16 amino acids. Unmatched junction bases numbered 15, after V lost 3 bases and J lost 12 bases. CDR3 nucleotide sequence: TGTGCCAGCAGCCATCTGACTAGCGGTCCTAGAATAGGGCAGTTCTTC. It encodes CASSHLTSGPRIGQFF.

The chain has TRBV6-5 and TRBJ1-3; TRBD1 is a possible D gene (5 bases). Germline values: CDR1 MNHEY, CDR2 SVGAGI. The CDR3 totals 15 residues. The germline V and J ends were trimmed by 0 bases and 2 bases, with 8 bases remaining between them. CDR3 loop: CASSYSADTGNTIYF. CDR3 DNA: TGTGCCAGCAGTTACTCGGCGGACACTGGAAACACCATATATTTT.

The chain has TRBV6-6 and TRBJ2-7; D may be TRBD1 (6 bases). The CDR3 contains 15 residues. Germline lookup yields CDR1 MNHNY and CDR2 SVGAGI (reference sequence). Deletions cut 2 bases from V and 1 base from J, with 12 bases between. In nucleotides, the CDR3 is TGTGCCAGCAGTTACATCATGGGGGCTTCCTACGAGCAGTACTTC. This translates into CASSYIMGASYEQYF.